This T cell receptor (beta chain) was captured by sequencing in a study of blood T cell repertoires in COVID-19. Germline V gene sequence: CDR1 PRHDT, CDR2 FYEKMQ (reference sequence). V was cut by 0 bases and J by 7 bases, with 10 bases left in between. The CDR3 is made up of 13 amino acids. This clone came up a few times. Original data processing: Reference gene primer amplification yielded estimated nucleated cell counts. Method: immunoSEQ multiplex PCR; TCRdb's copy keeps in-frame clones and lacks some. That table is the source of V, J and clone size, and D and trimming were worked out from the DNA. This table holds 150,000 to 200,000 clones, around 84% found once.

Material: peripheral blood. The gene calls are TRBV13 and TRBJ2-7; no clear D gene. This TCR was sampled from a woman aged 80 or older with acute or convalescent COVID-19. This chain's CDR3 is CASSLGQFREQYF. The CDR3 bases are TGTGCCAGCAGCTTAGGACAATTCAGGGAGCAGTACTTC.